This T cell receptor beta chain was recorded in a study of a mutant IDH1 vaccine in newly diagnosed glioma. Overall study context: Either 4-6 weeks after radiotherapy alone or alongside temozolomide, vaccination was begun. Sex distribution of treated patients was roughly 62% male and approximately 38% female; mean age was around 40 years. Visit V12 was conducted at week 35 as the safety follow-up. Visit V13 came later, at week 47.

Germline V gene lookup returns CDR1 SGHAT and CDR2 FQNNGV. Trimming left V 3 bases short and J 5 bases short, with 13 bases between. This CDR3 has 15 residues. The assay was immunoSEQ multiplex PCR, and TCRdb's table has in-frame clones only and misses some. The data hold some 48,000 clones, with 60% to 85% observed a single time. On this clone itself: The target antigen is unknown.

Time point indicated: week 35, safety follow-up. It was 300 ug of mutant IDH1 20-mer peptide that made up each vaccine dose, given with topical imiquimod. Eight vaccine doses were administered to patients at weeks 1, 3, 5, 7, 11, 15, 19 and 23. V and J are TRBV11-2 and TRBJ2-2; possibly TRBD1 for D (5 bases). Source: PBMCs, taken from a glioma patient whose treatment included an IDH1 peptide vaccine. This receptor was obtained from a man aged 35-49 years with glioma. The CDR3 loop reads CASSFTWQGTGELFF. The CDR3, as DNA: TGTGCCAGCAGCTTTACTTGGCAGGGAACCGGGGAGCTGTTTTTT.